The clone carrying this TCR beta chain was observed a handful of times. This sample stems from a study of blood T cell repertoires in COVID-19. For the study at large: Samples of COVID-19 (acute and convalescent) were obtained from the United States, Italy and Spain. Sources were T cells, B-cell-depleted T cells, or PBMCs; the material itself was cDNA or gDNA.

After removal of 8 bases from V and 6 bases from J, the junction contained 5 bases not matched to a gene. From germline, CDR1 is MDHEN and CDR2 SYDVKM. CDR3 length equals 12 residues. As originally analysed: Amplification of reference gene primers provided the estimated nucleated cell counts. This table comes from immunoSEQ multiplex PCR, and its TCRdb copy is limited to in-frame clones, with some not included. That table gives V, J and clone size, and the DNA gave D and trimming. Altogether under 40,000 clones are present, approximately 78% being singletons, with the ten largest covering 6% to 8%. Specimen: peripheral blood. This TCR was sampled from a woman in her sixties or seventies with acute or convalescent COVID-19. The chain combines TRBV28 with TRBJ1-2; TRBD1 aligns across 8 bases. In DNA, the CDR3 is TGTGCCAGCGGGGGGACAGGCGATGGCTACACCTTC. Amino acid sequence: CASGGTGDGYTF.